The entry that follows covers one T cell receptor (beta chain) sequence. As yet, its antigen is unknown. Other DNA variants within this sample encode the same CDR3. Regarding treatment: some 19 received Ad26.COV2.S at low or high dose, single or two shots; 5 received placebo; per-sample allocation not given. Day 63 after the first vaccine or placebo injection was the time point for sampling. The table came from immunoSEQ multiplex PCR; TCRdb's copy has only in-frame clones and leaves some out. This table has approximately 450,000 clones, around 90% appearing once. The data are from a study of Ad26.COV2.S vaccination and SARS-CoV-2 variants. Study-level points and caveats: The analyses of TCR breadth and depth may have understated the size of total T cell responses.

CDR3 length: 15 amino acids. The V segment lost 2 bases and the J segment 4 bases; nucleotides outside the gene matches: 1. Germline V gives CDR1 KGHSH, CDR2 LQKENI. The sequences come from peripheral blood, collected in a trial of Ad26.COV2.S vaccine versus placebo. The receptor was isolated from a person aged 18-60 years who received the Ad26.COV2.S COVID-19 vaccine or a placebo. The chain links TRBV18 to TRBJ1-5; 11 nucleotides line up with TRBD1. The CDR3 sequence: CASSPGTGGNQPQHF. CDR3 nucleotide sequence: TGTGCCAGCTCACCAGGGACAGGGGGAAATCAGCCCCAGCATTTT. The variable domain in full, completed from reference TRBV18 and TRBJ1-5, reads NAGVMQNPRHLVRRRGQEARLRCSPMKGHSHVYWYRQLPEEGLKFMVYLQKENIIDESGMPKERFSAEFPKEGPSILRIQQVVRGDSAAYFCASSPGTGGNQPQHFGDGTRLSIL.